This T cell receptor (beta chain) was obtained from a study of T cells after posttransplantation cyclophosphamide. Study-wide results and limits: Blood and skin or GI T cell repertoires showed limited TRB overlap. Donor-recipient repertoire similarity was low at 1-2 months, rising over year one.

This CDR3 contains 15 residues. Germline CDR1 reads MGHRA; CDR2 reads YSYEKL. V lost 4 bases and J lost 4; bases outside the gene matches: 8. Busulfan-fludarabine conditioning, marrow transplant, and cyclophosphamide on days +3 and +4 were administered. With respect to this clone: Antigen: not known.

Sequencing was performed with immunoSEQ multiplex PCR; in TCRdb, only in-frame clones are kept and a portion is missing. The sample lists 1,500 to 2,000 clones, over 55% occurring once. The sample consisted of CD8+ T cells sorted from PBMCs, taken after allogeneic stem cell transplant with posttransplant cyclophosphamide. The chain recombines TRBV4-1 with TRBJ2-3; TRBD1 matches 7 bases. This TCR derives from a male patient aged 25-45 years who received an allogeneic stem cell transplant from a related donor, was CMV-positive, and had acute GVHD only. Some T cells may be transferred from the graft donor. DNA for the CDR3: TGCGCCAGCAGCCCACAGGGGCTCGGCGCAGATACGCAGTATTTT. This sequence encodes CASSPQGLGADTQYF.